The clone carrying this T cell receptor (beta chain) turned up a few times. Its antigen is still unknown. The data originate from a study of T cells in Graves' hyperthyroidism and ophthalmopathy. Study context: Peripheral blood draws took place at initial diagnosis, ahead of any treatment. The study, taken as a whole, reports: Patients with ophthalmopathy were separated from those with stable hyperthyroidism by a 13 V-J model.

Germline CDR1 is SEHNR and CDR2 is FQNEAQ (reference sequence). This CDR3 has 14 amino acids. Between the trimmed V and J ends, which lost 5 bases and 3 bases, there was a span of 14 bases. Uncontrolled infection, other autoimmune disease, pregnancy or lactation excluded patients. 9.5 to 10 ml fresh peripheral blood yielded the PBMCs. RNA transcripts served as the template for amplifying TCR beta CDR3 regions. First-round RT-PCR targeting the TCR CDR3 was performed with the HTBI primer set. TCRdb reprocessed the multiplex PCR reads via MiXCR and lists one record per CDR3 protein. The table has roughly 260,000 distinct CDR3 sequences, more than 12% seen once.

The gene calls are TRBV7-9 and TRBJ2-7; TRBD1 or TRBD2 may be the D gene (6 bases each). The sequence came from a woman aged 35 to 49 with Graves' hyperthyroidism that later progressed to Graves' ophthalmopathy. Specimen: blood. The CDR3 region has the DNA TGTGCCAGCAGCCCCCCGGGGGCGATCTACGAGCAGTACTTC. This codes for CASSPPGAIYEQYF.